The present TCR beta chain was sequenced within a study of blood T cell repertoires in COVID-19. Study overall: COVID-19 samples, acute and convalescent, were from the United States, Italy and Spain. In each case, the material was cDNA or gDNA derived from T cells, B-cell-depleted T cells, or PBMCs.

Per the study methods: Reference gene primers were amplified, and this amplification served to estimate nucleated cell counts. The method was immunoSEQ multiplex PCR; TCRdb's version includes in-frame clones alone and lacks a portion of them. D and trimming were read from the DNA, whereas the V and J calls and clone size are those reported in that table. The data hold 150,000 to 200,000 clones, with 80% to 90% observed a single time. Losses at the gene ends were 2 bases for V and 2 bases for J; bases not matched to a gene: 4. CDR3 length: 15 residues. The germline gives CDR1 LGHDT, CDR2 YNNKEL (reference sequence).

The chain has TRBV3-1 (or the pseudogene TRBV3-2) and TRBJ2-7; 9 bases are a match to TRBD1. This clonotype originated in a man aged 65 to 85 with active or convalescent COVID-19. Sequencing used peripheral blood. The CDR3 spells CASSQKRDRAYEQYF. CDR3 coding DNA: TGTGCCAGCAGCCAAAAGAGGGACAGGGCCTACGAGCAGTACTTC.